The entry that follows covers one T cell receptor beta chain sequence. The antigen this receptor binds is unknown. No base quality information exists; no much larger clone differs at one position. Using the deep immunoSEQ assay, TCR CDR3 regions were amplified from genomic DNA by multiplex PCR. Extracted genomic DNA from each cell subset was spread evenly across all wells of several immunoSEQ 96-well plates, with each plate serving as a replicate. For sorted subsets, roughly 200 ng of genomic DNA, equivalent to around 31,000 T cell genomes, went into each replicate PCR. The purified libraries were quantified using a Qubit 3.0 fluorometer, sized with a Bioanalyzer 2100, and then quantified again using the KAPA Library Quantification kit. Each immunoSEQ 96-well plate was sequenced on its own single-read 150-cycle Illumina NextSeq 550 flow cell. In the source study's methods: Because the immunoSEQ output included only junctional sequences and no quality scores, the filtering could not be the same as the filtering used for full-length reads. To assign V/J genes and CDR3, sequences were annotated using PyIR, a Python wrapper for IgBLAST v1.9, with IMGT germline references. Any read was removed if the V/J assignment was weak (E-value above 1e-6), the CDR3 was missing, or the read contained stop codons, out-of-frame junctions, or ambiguous translated residues. V3J clonotypes were defined by identical inferred V gene, J gene, and CDR3 amino acid sequence. Percentage overlap between repertoires was computed as shared unique clonotypes divided by the size of the smaller repertoire. Repertoire richness was assessed with RTK rarefaction, the Chao1 estimator, and Recon v2.1 estimates of unobserved clonotypes. Generation probabilities for all TCRbeta clonotypes obtained by the gDNA method from a handful of donors were computed using OLGA. Drawn from immuneACCESS, this table holds only the in-frame rearrangements with V and J called that TCRdb kept. Clones are partly lost; checked studies trace under half to an unresolved V gene and leave the rest unexplained. V and J calls and clone size are given by that table; D and trimming were obtained from the DNA. Across this sample there are about 1.1 million clones, with approximately 78% seen only once. The ten largest clones represent around 0.6% of the sample.

Taken from cysteine to phenylalanine, the CDR3 has 10 residues. The DNA shown is the 30-base CDR3, in frame from base 1. V is cut back by 8 bases and J by 8 bases, with 3 bases in the junction unmatched. Looking up the germline V gene (reference sequence) yields CDR1 GTSNPN and CDR2 SVGIG. The donors were healthy, HIV-negative adults who had no recently reported acute infections or vaccinations. Only Caucasian adults living in Nashville, Tennessee, USA were represented among the donors. CD4+ T cells were enriched by magnetic negative selection, after which naive cells were positively selected on CD45RA and the negative fraction was taken as the memory subset. Blood was obtained by leukapheresis, after which PBMCs were separated by Ficoll-Histopaque density gradient centrifugation and cryopreserved in liquid nitrogen vapor phase. Analytical flow cytometry was used to check the purity and quantity of each magnetically sorted T cell population. Genomic DNA was isolated from every sorted fraction and measured by UV absorbance on a Nanodrop 2000c.

This entry is derived from a study of shared clonotypes between healthy human individuals (dated by TCRdb to 2018 to 2021). Background on the whole study: A couple of women and a few men aged 18 to 49 years were included in the cohort. Per donor, three plates each were used for CD4 naive and CD4 memory, two for CD8 naive, and one for CD8 memory. Leukapheresis yielded between about 0.8 and 9.5 billion PBMCs per donor. Libraries were prepared and TCR repertoires were sequenced by different laboratories using diverse techniques, in order to increase sequencing depth and limit assay-specific biases. To estimate repertoire size and how much clonotype sharing occurs between individuals, the study deeply sequenced the blood TCR repertoires of a handful of healthy adults. General study outcomes and caveats: Rarefaction of sorted-subset datasets indicated incomplete sequencing despite the large sequencing depth. Naive subsets generally had larger estimated clonotype richness than memory subsets. Pairwise subsampling led to the expectation that sequencing depth would affect the degree of clonotype sharing among donors. Because the study included only a small number of donors, the genetic and exposure-history diversity represented was limited. Sampling was limited to blood, and TCR repertoires in tissue likely differ from TCR repertoires in blood. Roughly 5.2% of naive CD4, around 3.6% of naive CD8, roughly 2.4% of memory CD4, and over 0.35% of memory CD8 clonotypes were shared across four donors. Higher generation probabilities were observed for clonotypes shared by all four sorted-subset donors than for non-shared clonotypes.

Recombination joined TRBV30 with TRBJ1-1; 9 bases in the middle match TRBD1. Sequenced sample: memory CD4+ T cells from PBMCs. This specimen's cell subset or site label, interpreted: CD45RA-negative fraction. The clonotype originates from a man aged 18 to 35 in good health. Some clones in this sample may be carry-over from other donors' samples. The CDR3 protein: CAGGQGEAFF. The DNA sequence reads TGTGCCGGGGGACAGGGCGAAGCTTTCTTT.